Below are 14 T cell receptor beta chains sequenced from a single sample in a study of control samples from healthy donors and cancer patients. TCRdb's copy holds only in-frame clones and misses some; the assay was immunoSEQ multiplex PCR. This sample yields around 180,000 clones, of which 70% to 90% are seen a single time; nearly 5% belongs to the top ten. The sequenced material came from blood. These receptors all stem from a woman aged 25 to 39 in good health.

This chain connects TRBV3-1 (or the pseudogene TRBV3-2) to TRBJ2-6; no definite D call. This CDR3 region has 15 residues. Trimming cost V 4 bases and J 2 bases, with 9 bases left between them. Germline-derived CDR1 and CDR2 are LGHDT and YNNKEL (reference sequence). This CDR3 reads CASSLQGPGANVLTF. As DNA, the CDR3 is TGTGCCAGCAGCCTTCAAGGACCTGGGGCCAACGTCCTGACTTTC.

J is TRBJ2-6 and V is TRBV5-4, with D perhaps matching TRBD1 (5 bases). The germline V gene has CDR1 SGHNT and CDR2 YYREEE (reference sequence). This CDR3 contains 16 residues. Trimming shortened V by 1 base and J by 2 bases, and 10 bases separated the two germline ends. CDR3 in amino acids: CASSLSVGAGANVLTF. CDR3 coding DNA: TGTGCCAGCAGCTTGTCGGTAGGGGCTGGGGCCAACGTCCTGACTTTC.

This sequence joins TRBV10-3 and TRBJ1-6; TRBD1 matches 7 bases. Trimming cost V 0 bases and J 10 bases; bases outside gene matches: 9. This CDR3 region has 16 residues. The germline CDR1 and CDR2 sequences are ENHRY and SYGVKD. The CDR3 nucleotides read TGTGCCATCAGTGAGTCGACAGGGTCTTGGAAATCACCCCTCCACTTT. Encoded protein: CAISESTGSWKSPLHF.

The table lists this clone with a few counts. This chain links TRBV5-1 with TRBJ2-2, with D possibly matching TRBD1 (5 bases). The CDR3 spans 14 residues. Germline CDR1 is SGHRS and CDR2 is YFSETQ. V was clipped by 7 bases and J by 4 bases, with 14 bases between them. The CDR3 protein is CASCWGSGTGELFF. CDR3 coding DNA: TGCGCCAGCTGCTGGGGCTCGGGCACCGGGGAGCTGTTTTTT.

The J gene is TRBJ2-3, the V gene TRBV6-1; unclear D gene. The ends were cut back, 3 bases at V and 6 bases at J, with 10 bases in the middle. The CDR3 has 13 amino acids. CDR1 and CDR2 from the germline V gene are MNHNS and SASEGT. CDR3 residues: CASSDNFRDTQYF. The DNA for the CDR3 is TGTGCCAGCAGTGATAATTTTAGGGATACGCAGTATTTT.

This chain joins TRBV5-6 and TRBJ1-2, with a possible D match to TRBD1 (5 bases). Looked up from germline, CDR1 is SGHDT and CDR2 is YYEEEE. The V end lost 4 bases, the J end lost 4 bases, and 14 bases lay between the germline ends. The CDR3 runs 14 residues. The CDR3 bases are TGTGCCAGCAGCCCTGAAATCCAGGGCTATGGCTACACCTTC. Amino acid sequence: CASSPEIQGYGYTF.

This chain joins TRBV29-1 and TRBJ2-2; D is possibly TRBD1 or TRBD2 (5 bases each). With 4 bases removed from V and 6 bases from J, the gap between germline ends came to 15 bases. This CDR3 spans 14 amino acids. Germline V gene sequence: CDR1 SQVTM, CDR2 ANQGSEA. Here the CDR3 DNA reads TGCAGCGTTGCCCCGGGACCCAGGTCCGGGGAGCTGTTTTTT. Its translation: CSVAPGPRSGELFF.

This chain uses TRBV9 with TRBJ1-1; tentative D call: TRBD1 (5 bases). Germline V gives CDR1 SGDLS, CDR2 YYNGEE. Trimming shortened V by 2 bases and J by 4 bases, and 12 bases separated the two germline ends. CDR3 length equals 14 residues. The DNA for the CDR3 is TGTGCCAGCAGCGTGTCAGGGAGTACCACTGAAGCTTTCTTT. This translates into CASSVSGSTTEAFF.

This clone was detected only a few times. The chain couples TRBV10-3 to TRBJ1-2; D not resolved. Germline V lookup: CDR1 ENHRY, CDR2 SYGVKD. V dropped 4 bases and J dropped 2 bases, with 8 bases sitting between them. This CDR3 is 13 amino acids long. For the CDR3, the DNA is TGTGCCATCAGTGCTGTAGGGAACTATGGCTACACCTTC. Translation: CAISAVGNYGYTF.

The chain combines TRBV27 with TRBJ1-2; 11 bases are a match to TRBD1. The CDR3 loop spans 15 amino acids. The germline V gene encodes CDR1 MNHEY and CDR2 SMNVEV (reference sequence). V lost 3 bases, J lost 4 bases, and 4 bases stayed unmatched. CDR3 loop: CASSLVGQGAYGYTF. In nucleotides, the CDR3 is TGTGCCAGCAGTTTGGTCGGACAGGGGGCCTATGGCTACACCTTC.

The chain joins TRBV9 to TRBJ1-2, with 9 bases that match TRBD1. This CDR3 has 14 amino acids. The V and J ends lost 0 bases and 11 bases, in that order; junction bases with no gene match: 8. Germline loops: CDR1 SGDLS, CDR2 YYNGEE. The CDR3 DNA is TGTGCCAGCAGCGTAGCTCTCGGGACAGGGATATACACCTTC. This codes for CASSVALGTGIYTF.

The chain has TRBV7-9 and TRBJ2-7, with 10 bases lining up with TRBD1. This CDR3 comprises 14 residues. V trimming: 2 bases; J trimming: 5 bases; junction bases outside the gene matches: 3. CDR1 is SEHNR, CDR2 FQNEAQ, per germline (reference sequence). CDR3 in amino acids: CASSLRDRGHEQYF. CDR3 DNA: TGTGCCAGCAGCTTAAGGGACAGGGGCCACGAGCAGTACTTC.

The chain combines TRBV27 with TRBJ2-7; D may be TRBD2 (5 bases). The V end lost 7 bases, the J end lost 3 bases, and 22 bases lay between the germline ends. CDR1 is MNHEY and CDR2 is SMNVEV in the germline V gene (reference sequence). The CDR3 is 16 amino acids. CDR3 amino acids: CASTLSGRKNFYEQYF. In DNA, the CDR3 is TGTGCCAGCACTCTAAGTGGGAGAAAGAACTTCTACGAGCAGTACTTC.

The CDR3 DNA reads TGTGCCAGCAGTGACCCCAGAGAGTGGACCCAGTACTTC. The encoded protein is CASSDPREWTQYF. The J gene is TRBJ2-5, the V gene TRBV6-1; D is undetermined. V lost 3 bases and J lost 7, with 12 bases in between. This CDR3 has 13 amino acids. CDR1 and CDR2 (germline): MNHNS, SASEGT.